This T cell receptor beta chain was profiled in a study of T cells after posttransplantation cyclophosphamide. Study findings and constraints: Donor CD8+ memory clones often dominated recipient blood repertoires at later times.

Sequencing used immunoSEQ multiplex PCR; TCRdb keeps in-frame clones, though not all of them. The sample carries 2,000 to 3,000 clones, roughly two thirds recorded once. Busulfan-fludarabine conditioning, marrow transplant, and cyclophosphamide on days +3 and +4 were administered. Trimming removed 3 bases from V and 8 bases from J; junction bases left unmatched: 11. The CDR3 is made up of 16 amino acids. Per the germline V gene, CDR1 is SGHDN and CDR2 is FVKESK. With regard to this clone: Its specificity is not known.

This sample comprised PBMCs, obtained 30 days after allogeneic stem cell transplant with posttransplant cyclophosphamide. This clonotype was obtained from a female patient between 50 and 60 years old who received an allogeneic stem cell transplant from a related donor, was CMV-positive, and had no GVHD. The graft donor may account for some of the T cells. The chain joins TRBV14 to TRBJ1-4, with 8 bases matching TRBD1. The DNA of the CDR3 is TGTGCCAGCAGCCACGTCGACAGGGGAGGATTCGAAAAACTGTTTTTT. Protein sequence: CASSHVDRGGFEKLFF.